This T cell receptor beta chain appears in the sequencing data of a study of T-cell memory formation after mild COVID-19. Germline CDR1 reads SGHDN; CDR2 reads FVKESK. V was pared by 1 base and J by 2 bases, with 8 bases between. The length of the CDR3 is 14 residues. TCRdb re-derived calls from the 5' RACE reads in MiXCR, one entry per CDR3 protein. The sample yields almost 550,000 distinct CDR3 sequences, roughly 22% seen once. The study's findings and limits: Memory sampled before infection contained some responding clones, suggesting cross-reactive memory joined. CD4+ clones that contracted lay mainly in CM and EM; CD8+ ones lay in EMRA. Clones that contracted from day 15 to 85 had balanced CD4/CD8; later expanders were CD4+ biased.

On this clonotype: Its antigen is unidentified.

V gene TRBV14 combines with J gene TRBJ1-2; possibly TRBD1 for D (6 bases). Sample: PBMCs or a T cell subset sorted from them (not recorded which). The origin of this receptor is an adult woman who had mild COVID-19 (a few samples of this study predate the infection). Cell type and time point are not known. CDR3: CASSQVTGNYGYTF. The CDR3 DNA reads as TGTGCCAGCAGCCAAGTCACAGGGAACTATGGCTACACCTTC.